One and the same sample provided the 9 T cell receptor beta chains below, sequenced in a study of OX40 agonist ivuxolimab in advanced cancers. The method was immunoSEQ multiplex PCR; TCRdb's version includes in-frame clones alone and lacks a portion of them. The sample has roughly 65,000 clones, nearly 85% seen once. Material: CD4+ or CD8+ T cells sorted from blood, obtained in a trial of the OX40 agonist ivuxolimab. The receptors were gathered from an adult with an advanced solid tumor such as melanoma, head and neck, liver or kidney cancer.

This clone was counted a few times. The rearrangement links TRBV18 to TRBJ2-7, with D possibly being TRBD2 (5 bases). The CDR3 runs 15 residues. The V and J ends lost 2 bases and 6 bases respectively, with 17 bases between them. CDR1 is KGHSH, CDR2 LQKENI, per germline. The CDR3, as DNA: TGTGCCAGCTCACCAAACGGACTCGTCGTAGGCGAGCAGTACTTC. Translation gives CASSPNGLVVGEQYF.

This CDR3 is CASSLLSGSYNEQFF. Written as DNA, the CDR3 is TGTGCCAGCAGCTTGCTGTCGGGCTCCTACAATGAGCAGTTCTTC. J is TRBJ2-1 and V is TRBV5-4; no clear D gene. The germline V gene has CDR1 SGHNT and CDR2 YYREEE (reference sequence). Between the trimmed V and J ends, which lost 1 base and 0 bases, there was a span of 8 bases. The CDR3 totals 15 residues. The variable domain in full, with the rest retrieved from reference TRBV5-4 and TRBJ2-1, is ETGVTQSPTHLIKTRGQQVTLRCSSQSGHNTVSWYQQALGQGPQFIFQYYREEENGRGNFPPRFSGLQFPNYSSELNVNALELDDSALYLCASSLLSGSYNEQFFGPGTRLTVL.

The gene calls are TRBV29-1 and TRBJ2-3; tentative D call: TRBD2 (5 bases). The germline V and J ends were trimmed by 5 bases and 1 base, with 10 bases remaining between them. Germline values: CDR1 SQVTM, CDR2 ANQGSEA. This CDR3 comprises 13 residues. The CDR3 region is CSVRLAGTDTQYF. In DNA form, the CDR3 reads TGCAGCGTTCGGCTAGCCGGCACAGATACGCAGTATTTT.

The CDR3 DNA sequence: TGTGCCAGCAGTTTCGGAACTCCCGTCTATGGCTACACCTTC. Its translation: CASSFGTPVYGYTF. The chain uses TRBV28 and TRBJ1-2; D unresolved. This CDR3 is built from 14 residues. CDR1 is MDHEN, CDR2 SYDVKM, per germline. Trimming removed 3 bases from V and 4 bases from J, with 12 bases in between.

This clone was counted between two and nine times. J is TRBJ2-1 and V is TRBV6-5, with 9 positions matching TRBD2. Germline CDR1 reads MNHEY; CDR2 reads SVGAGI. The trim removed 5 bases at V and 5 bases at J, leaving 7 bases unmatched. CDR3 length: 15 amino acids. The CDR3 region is CASSLTSGPNNEQFF. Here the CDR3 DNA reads TGTGCCAGCAGTCTTACTAGCGGGCCTAACAATGAGCAGTTCTTC.

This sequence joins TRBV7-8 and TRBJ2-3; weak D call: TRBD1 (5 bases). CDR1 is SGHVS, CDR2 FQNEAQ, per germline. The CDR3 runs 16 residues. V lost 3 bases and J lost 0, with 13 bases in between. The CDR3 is CASSFRQPSSTDTQYF. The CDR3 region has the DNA TGTGCCAGCAGCTTTAGACAGCCGTCTAGCACAGATACGCAGTATTTT.

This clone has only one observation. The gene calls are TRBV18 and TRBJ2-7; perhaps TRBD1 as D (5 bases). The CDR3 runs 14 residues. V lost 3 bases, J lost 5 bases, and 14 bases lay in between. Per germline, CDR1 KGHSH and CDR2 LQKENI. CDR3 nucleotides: TGTGCCAGCTCACCTCGGGCAGGGTGGGACGAGCAGTACTTC. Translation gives CASSPRAGWDEQYF.

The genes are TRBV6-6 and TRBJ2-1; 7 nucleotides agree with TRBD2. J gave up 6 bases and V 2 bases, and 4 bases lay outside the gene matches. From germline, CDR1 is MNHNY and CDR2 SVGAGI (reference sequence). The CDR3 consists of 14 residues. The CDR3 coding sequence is TGTGCCAGCAGTTACGGTTGGGGGGGCAATGAGCAGTTCTTC. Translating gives CASSYGWGGNEQFF.

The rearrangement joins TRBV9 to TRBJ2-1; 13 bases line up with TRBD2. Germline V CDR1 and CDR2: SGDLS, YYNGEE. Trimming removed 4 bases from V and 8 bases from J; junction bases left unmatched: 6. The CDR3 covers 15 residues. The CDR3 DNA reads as TGTGCCAGCAGCCCCGGACTAGCGGGGGCGGATGAGCAGTTCTTC. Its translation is CASSPGLAGADEQFF. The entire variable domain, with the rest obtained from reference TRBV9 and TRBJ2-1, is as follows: DSGVTQTPKHLITATGQRVTLRCSPRSGDLSVYWYQQSLDQGLQFLIQYYNGEERAKGNILERFSAQQFPDLHSELNLSSLELGDSALYFCASSPGLAGADEQFFGPGTRLTVL.